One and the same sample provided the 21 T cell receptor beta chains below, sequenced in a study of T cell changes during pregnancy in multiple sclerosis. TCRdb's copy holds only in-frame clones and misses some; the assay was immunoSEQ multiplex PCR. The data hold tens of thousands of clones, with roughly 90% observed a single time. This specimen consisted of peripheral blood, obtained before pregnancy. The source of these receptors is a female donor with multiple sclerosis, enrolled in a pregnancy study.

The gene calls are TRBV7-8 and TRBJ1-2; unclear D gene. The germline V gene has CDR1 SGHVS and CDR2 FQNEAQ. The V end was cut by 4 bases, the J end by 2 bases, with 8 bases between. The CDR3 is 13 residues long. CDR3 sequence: CASSSGKNYGYTF. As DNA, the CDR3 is TGTGCCAGCAGCTCGGGGAAAAACTATGGCTACACCTTC.

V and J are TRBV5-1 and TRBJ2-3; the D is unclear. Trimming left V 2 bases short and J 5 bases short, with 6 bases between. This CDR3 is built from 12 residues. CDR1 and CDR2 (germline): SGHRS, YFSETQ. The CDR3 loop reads CASSLLLDTQYF. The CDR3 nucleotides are TGCGCCAGCAGCTTACTTCTAGATACGCAGTATTTT.

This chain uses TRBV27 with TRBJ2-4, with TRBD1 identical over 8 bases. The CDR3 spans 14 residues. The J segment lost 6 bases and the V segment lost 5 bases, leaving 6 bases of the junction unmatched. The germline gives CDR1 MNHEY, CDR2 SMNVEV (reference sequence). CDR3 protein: CASSKSGTGNIQYF. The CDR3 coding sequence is TGTGCCAGCAGTAAAAGTGGGACAGGAAACATTCAGTACTTC.

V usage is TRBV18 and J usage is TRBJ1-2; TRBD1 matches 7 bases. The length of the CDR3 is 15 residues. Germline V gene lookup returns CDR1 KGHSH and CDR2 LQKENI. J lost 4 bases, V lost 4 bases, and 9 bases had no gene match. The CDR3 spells CASSHFDRAPYGYTF. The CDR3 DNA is TGTGCCAGCTCACATTTCGACAGGGCGCCCTATGGCTACACCTTC.

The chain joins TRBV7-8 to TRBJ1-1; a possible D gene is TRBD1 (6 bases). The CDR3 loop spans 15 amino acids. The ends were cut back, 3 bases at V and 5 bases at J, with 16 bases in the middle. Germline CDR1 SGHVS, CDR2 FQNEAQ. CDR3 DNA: TGTGCCAGCAGCTTTGGGGAACAGGGAATGACTGAAGCTTTCTTT. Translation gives CASSFGEQGMTEAFF.

CDR3 bases: TGTGCCAGCAGTTACGTAGGTGGGGGGGGTATTAGCGAGCAGTACTTC. It is translated as CASSYVGGGGISEQYF. The V call is TRBV6-5, the J call TRBJ2-7; 7 bases map to TRBD2. Germline V gives CDR1 MNHEY, CDR2 SVGAGI. The CDR3 totals 16 residues. V gave up 2 bases and J gave up 6 bases; unmatched junction bases: 13.

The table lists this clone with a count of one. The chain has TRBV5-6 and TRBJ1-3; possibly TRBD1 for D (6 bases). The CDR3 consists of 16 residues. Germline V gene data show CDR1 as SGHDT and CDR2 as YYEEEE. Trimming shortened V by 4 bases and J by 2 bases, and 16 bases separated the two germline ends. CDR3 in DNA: TGTGCCAGCAGCCCCGGGCCAGGGGCAACTGGAAACACCATATATTTT. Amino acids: CASSPGPGATGNTIYF. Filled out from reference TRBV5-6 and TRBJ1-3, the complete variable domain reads DAGVTQSPTHLIKTRGQQVTLRCSPKSGHDTVSWYQQALGQGPQFIFQYYEEEERQRGNFPDRFSGHQFPNYSSELNVNALLLGDSALYLCASSPGPGATGNTIYFGEGSWLTVV.

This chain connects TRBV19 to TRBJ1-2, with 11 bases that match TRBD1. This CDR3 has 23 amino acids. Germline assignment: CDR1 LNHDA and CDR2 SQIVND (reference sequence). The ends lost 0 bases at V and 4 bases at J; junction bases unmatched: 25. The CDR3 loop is CASSIERRTGGAQIRLLFYGYTF. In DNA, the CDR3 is TGTGCCAGTAGTATAGAGAGGAGGACAGGGGGCGCCCAGATCCGTCTCCTCTTCTATGGCTACACCTTC.

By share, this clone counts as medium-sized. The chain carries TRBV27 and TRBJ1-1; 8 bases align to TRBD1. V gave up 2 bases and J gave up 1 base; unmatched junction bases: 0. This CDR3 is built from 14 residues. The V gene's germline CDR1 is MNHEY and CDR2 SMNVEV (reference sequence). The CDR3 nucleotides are TGTGCCAGCAGTTTACAGGGGGCGAACACTGAAGCTTTCTTT. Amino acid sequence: CASSLQGANTEAFF.

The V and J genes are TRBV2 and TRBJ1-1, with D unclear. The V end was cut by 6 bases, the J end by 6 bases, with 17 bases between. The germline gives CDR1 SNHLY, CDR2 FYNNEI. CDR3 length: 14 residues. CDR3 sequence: CASRLRPGNPEAFF. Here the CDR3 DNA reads TGTGCCAGCAGACTCCGACCGGGAAACCCTGAAGCTTTCTTT.

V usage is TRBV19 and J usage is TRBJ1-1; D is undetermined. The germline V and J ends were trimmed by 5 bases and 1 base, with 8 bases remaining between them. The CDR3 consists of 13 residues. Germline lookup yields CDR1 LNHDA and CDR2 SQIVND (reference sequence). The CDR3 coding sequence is TGTGCCAGTAGTCCCGGAGGGAACACTGAAGCTTTCTTT. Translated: CASSPGGNTEAFF.

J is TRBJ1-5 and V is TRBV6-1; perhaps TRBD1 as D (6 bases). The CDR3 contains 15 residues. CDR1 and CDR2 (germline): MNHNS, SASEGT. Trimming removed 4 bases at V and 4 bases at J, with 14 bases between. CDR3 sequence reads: CASSVGRGSNQPQHF. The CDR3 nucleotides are TGTGCCAGCAGTGTTGGCAGGGGATCAAATCAGCCCCAGCATTTT.

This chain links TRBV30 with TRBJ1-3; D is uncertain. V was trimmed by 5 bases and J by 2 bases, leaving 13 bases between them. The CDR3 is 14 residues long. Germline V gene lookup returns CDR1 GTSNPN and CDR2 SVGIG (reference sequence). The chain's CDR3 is CAWEQFRTGNTIYF. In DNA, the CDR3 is TGTGCCTGGGAACAGTTCAGAACTGGAAACACCATATATTTT.

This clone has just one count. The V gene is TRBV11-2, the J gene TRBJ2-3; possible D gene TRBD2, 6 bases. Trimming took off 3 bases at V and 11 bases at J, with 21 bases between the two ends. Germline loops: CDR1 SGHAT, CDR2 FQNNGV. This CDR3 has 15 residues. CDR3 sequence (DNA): TGTGCCAGCAGCTTCGACTCGCCGAGGGTGGGAGGGCAGTATTTT. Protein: CASSFDSPRVGGQYF.

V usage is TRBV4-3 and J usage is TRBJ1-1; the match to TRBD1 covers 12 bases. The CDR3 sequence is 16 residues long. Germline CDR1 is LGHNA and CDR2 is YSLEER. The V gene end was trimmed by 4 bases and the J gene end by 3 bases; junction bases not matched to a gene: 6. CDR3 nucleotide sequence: TGCGCCAGCAGCCGGGACAGGGGGCACGAGTACACTGAAGCTTTCTTT. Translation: CASSRDRGHEYTEAFF.

The DNA for the CDR3 is TGTGCCAGCAGGGGTTCTAGCGGACAACACAATGAGCAGTTCTTC. This encodes CASRGSSGQHNEQFF. This rearrangement joins TRBV5-4 to TRBJ2-1; 7 bases agree with TRBD2. After removal of 5 bases from V and 5 bases from J, the junction contained 10 bases not matched to a gene. Per the germline V gene, CDR1 is SGHNT and CDR2 is YYREEE (reference sequence). The CDR3 has 15 residues.

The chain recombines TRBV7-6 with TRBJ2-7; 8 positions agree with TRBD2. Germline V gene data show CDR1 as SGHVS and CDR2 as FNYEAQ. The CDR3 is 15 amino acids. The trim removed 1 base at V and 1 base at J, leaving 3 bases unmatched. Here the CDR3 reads CASSLEGTRSYEQYF. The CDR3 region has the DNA TGTGCCAGCAGCTTAGAAGGGACTAGGTCCTACGAGCAGTACTTC.

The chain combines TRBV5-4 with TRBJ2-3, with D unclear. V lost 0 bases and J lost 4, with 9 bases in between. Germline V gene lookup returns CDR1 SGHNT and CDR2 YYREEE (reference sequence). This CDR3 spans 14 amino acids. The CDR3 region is CASSLAESADTQYF. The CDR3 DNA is TGTGCCAGCAGCTTGGCCGAGAGTGCAGATACGCAGTATTTT.

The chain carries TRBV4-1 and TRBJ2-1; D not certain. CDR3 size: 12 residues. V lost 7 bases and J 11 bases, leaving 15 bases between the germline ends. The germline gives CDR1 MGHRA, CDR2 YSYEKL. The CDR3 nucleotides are TGCGCCAGCACGTCGGCGGTCAAACAGCAGTTCTTC. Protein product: CASTSAVKQQFF.

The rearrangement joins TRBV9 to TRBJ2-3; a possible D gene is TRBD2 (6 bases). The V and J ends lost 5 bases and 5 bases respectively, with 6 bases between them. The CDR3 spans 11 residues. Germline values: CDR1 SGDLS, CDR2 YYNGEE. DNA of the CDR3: TGTGCCAGCAGGGGGGGAGATACGCAGTATTTT. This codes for CASRGGDTQYF.

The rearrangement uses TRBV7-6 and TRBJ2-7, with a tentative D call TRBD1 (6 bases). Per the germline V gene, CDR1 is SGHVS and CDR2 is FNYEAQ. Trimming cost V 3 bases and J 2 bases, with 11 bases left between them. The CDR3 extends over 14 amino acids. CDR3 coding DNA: TGTGCCAGCAGCTTCTCCAGGGGCGCCTACGAGCAGTACTTC. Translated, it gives CASSFSRGAYEQYF.